What follows is one T cell receptor (beta chain) and its context. Sequenced by immunoSEQ multiplex PCR; TCRdb stores in-frame clones only, minus some. The data hold about 230,000 clones, with around nine tenths observed a single time. This entry belongs to a study of blood T cell repertoires in COVID-19. V lost 6 bases, J lost 3 bases, and 4 bases stayed unmatched. The V gene's germline CDR1 is SNHLY and CDR2 FYNNEI. This CDR3 contains 15 residues. This receptor was obtained from a woman aged 25-40 years who had been exposed to COVID-19. The sequencing input was PBMCs or T cells enriched from blood (not recorded which). The chain is built from TRBV2 and TRBJ2-2; 10 bases map to TRBD2. DNA for the CDR3: TGTGCCAGCAGGGAGGGACTAGCGTACACCGGGGAGCTGTTTTTT. It specifies CASREGLAYTGELFF.